The TCR beta chain under discussion was sequenced for a study of siplizumab effects on memory and regulatory T cells. The CDR3 runs 14 residues. Germline V lookup: CDR1 SGHRS, CDR2 YFSETQ. The germline V and J ends were trimmed by 4 bases and 6 bases, with 15 bases remaining between them. Data came from immunoSEQ multiplex PCR; TCRdb stores just in-frame clones and leaves some out. The data hold 55,000 to 80,000 clones, with around 80% observed a single time. In the case of this clone: Its matching antigen is unknown.

Points from the study as a whole: Many proliferating CD4+ or CD8+ clones remained unclassified. Roughly 80-96% of them could not be assigned either a naive or a memory phenotype.

The chain links TRBV5-1 to TRBJ2-3; possibly TRBD2 for D (6 bases). The sample consisted of memory CD4+ T cells sorted from blood. The sequence was obtained from a human donor in good health. Here the CDR3 DNA reads TGCGCCAGCAGCCCTCTGGAGGGGTGGGATACGCAGTATTTT. This encodes CASSPLEGWDTQYF. Full variable domain (outside the CDR3, taken from reference TRBV5-1 and TRBJ2-3): KAGVTQTPRYLIKTRGQQVTLSCSPISGHRSVSWYQQTPGQGLQFLFEYFSETQRNKGNFPGRFSGRQFSNSRSEMNVSTLELGDSALYLCASSPLEGWDTQYFGPGTRLTVL.